Sequencing of this T cell receptor beta chain was carried out in a study of early T cells in non-severe SARS-CoV-2 infection. The overall study: Sequenced bulk RNA came from whole blood that was unsorted, and chains were unpaired.

From germline, CDR1 is MDHEN and CDR2 SYDVKM. V lost 2 bases, J lost 0 bases, and 5 bases lay in between. This CDR3 has 15 amino acids. Overall study results and limits: VDJdb-based annotation leaned toward anti-spike CD8 responses and missed private and CD4 specificities.

The table lists this clonotype with a few counts. What it recognizes is unknown. The protocol attached unique molecular identifiers to individual cDNA molecules. TCRdb itself ran the 5' RACE reads through MiXCR, one entry per CDR3 protein. The sample has roughly 90,000 distinct CDR3 sequences; 13% to 15% are singletons. J is TRBJ2-6 and V is TRBV28, with D unclear. The sequence was obtained from an adult who was a healthcare worker with PCR-confirmed SARS-CoV-2 infection or an uninfected control (not recorded which). The sequencing sample was made of whole blood. The DNA for the CDR3 is TGTGCCAGCAGTTTAGGGTTCTCTGGGGCCAACGTCCTGACTTTC. It translates to CASSLGFSGANVLTF.